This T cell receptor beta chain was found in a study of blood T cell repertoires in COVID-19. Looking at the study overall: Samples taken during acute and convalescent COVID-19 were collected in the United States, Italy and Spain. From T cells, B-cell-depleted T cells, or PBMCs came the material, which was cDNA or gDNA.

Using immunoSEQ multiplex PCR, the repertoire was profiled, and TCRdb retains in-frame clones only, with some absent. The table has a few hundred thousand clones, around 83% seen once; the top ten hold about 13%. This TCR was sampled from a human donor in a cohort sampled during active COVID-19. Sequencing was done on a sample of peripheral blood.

CDR3 protein: CASSFAPGSNTEAFF. In nucleotides, the CDR3 is TGTGCCAGCAGTTTCGCCCCGGGATCGAACACTGAAGCTTTCTTT. The V and J genes are TRBV5-5 and TRBJ1-1; D ambiguous. Germline CDR1 and CDR2: SGHKS and YYEKEE (reference sequence). V was shortened by 5 bases and J by 1 base, with 15 bases between the two germline ends. The CDR3 has 15 residues.